This TCR beta chain was profiled in a study of tumor-infiltrating lymphocytes in primary liver carcinoma. Study information: Patients of both sexes were 30 to 69 years old. Productive TCRbeta read counts per sample ran from roughly 3.3 to 6.8 million and were similar across tissue types. Study-wide points: With p = 0.039, the top-250-clone fraction in tumors significantly exceeded that in blood.

For blood RNA, unsorted whole blood served as the source, and germline DNA was extracted too. A note on this clonotype: As yet, its antigen is unknown. At one end, the junction sequence differs from germline, possibly due to a read error.

This CDR3 comprises 13 residues. Germline CDR1 is SGHNT and CDR2 is YYREEE (reference sequence). A primer matching the constant region was used to make TCR beta cDNA from 450 to 500 ng of total RNA. Investigators got TCR beta libraries out of three nested multiplex PCR rounds, done with slightly modified ARM-PCR. Investigators reported that the first two PCR rounds, at approximately 11 cycles each, used TRBV1-TRBV30 forward primers with a C-beta reverse primer. TCRdb fed the multiplex PCR reads into MiXCR, producing one record per CDR3 protein. The sample consists of fewer than 350,000 distinct CDR3 sequences, 60% to 80% of them appearing once.

The TCR originated in a middle-aged man with primary liver carcinoma and hepatitis B virus infection. Sequencing was carried out using peripheral blood. The chain joins TRBV5-4 to TRBJ2-7, with 7 nucleotides matching TRBD2. The CDR3 DNA reads TGTGCCAGTGGACTAGTGGCATCCTACGAACAGTACTTC. Its protein product is CASGLVASYEQYF.